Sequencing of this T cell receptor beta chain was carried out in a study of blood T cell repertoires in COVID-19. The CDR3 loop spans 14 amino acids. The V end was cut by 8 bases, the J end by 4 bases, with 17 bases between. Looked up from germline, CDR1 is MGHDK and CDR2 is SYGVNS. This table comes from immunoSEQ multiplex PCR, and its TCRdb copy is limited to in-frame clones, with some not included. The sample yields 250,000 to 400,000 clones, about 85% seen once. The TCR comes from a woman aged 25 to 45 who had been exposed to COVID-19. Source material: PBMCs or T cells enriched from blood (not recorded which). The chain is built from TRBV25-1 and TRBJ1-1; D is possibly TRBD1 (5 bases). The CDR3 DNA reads TGTGCCAGCGTAGGCTTAGGGGTCGTCACTGAAGCTTTCTTT. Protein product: CASVGLGVVTEAFF. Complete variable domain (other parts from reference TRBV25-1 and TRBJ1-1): EADIYQTPRYLVIGTGKKITLECSQTMGHDKMYWYQQDPGMELHLIHYSYGVNSTEKGDLSSESTVSRIRTEHFPLTLESARPSHTSQYLCASVGLGVVTEAFFGQGTRLTVV.